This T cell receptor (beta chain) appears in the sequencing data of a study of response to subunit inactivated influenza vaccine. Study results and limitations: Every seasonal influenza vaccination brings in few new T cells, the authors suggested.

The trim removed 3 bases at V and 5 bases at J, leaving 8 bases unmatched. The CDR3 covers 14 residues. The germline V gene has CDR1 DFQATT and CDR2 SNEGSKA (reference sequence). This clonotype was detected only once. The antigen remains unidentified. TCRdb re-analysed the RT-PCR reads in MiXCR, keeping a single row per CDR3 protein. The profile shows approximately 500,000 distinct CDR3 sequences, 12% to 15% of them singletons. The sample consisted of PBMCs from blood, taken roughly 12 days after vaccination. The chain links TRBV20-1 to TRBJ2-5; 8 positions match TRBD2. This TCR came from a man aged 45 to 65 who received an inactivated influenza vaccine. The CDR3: CSASRPGGPETQYF. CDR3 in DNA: TGCAGTGCTAGTAGACCGGGGGGGCCGGAGACCCAGTACTTC.